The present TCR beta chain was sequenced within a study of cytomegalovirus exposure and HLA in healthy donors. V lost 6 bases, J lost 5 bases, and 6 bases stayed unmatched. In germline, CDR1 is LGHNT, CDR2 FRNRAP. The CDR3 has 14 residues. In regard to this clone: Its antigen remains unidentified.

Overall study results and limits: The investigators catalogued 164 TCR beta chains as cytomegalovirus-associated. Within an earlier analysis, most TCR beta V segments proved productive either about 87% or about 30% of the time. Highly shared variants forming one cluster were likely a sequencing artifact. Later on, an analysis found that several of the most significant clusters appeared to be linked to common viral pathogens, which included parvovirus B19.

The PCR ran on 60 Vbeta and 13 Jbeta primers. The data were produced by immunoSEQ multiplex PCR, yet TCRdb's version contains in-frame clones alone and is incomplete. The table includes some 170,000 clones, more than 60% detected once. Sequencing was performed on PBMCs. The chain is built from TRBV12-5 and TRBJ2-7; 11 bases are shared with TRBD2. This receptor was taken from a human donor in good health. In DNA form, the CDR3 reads TGTGCTAGTGGCGATAGCGGGGGGGCTCACGAGCAGTACTTC. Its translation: CASGDSGGAHEQYF.